These 26 T cell receptor beta chains share one sample of origin, sequenced in a study of blood T cell repertoires in COVID-19 (TCRdb year 2020). The library was generated by the immunoSEQ multiplex PCR assay. In TCRdb, the immuneACCESS table is reduced to in-frame sequences with V and J assigned. These tables do not hold every clone; where another copy was compared, an unresolved V gene accounts for under half, and the others remain unexplained. The sample yields 110,000 to 150,000 clones; 80% to 90% were counted once. The ten largest clones take up roughly 10% of the sample. The sample comprised peripheral blood. The receptors here all came from a man in his 60s with active or convalescent COVID-19.

The chain employs TRBV10-3 and TRBJ1-3; 8 bases line up with TRBD1. The CDR3 is made up of 16 amino acids. The junction had 5 bases not matched to a gene; V was cut back by 4 bases and J by 0 bases. Germline assignment: CDR1 ENHRY and CDR2 SYGVKD. The DNA for the CDR3 is TGTGCCATCAGTGGGGGACAGGTTCGCTCTGGAAACACCATATATTTT. Amino acid sequence: CAISGGQVRSGNTIYF.

This chain connects TRBV21-1 to TRBJ2-7; no check of the table's D call, TRBD2, against the DNA was made. TRBV21-1 is recorded as a pseudogene. The CDR3 length is 15 residues. CDR3 bases: TGTGCCAGCAGCAAAACTAGCGGGATTTTCGATGAGCAGTACGTC. This gives the protein CASSKTSGIFDEQYV.

The rearrangement uses TRBV7-9 and TRBJ1-5; 7 bases agree with TRBD1. From germline, CDR1 is SEHNR and CDR2 FQNEAQ (reference sequence). The CDR3 covers 14 residues. Trimming took 10 bases from V and 4 from J; bases not matched to a gene: 10. The CDR3, as DNA: TGTGCCACAGGGCACAGGGGACGGAATCAGCCCCAGCATTTT. It specifies CATGHRGRNQPQHF. The full variable domain, rest sourced from reference TRBV7-9 and TRBJ1-5, is DTGVSQNPRHKITKRGQNVTFRCDPISEHNRLYWYRQTLGQGPEFLTYFQNEAQLEKSRLLSDRFSAERPKGSFSTLEIQRTEQGDSAMYLCATGHRGRNQPQHFGDGTRLSIL.

A remark on this clone: Other nucleotide sequences in the sample specify the same CDR3. The CDR3 DNA reads as TGTGCCAGTAGCCCTGACAGTAACTATGGCTACACCTTC. Amino acid sequence: CASSPDSNYGYTF. The chain employs TRBV19 and TRBJ1-2, with D maybe TRBD1 (5 bases). Germline CDR1 and CDR2: LNHDA and SQIVND (reference sequence). V lost 6 bases and J 1 base, leaving 9 bases between the germline ends. The CDR3 spans 13 residues. The variable domain in full, with the rest retrieved from reference TRBV19 and TRBJ1-2, is DGGITQSPKYLFRKEGQNVTLSCEQNLNHDAMYWYRQDPGQGLRLIYYSQIVNDFQKGDIAEGYSVSREKKESFPLTVTSAQKNPTAFYLCASSPDSNYGYTFGSGTRLTVV.

The V and J genes are TRBV11-3 and TRBJ1-1; the match to TRBD1 covers 7 bases. The CDR3 is 12 amino acids. From germline, CDR1 is SGHNT and CDR2 YENEEA. V gave up 6 bases and J gave up 8 bases; unmatched junction bases: 6. CDR3 sequence: CASRIQGLEAFF. CDR3 nucleotides: TGTGCCAGCAGAATACAGGGGCTCGAAGCTTTCTTT.

The gene calls are TRBV19 and TRBJ2-7; 7 positions match TRBD2. Trimming removed 3 bases from V and 7 bases from J; junction bases left unmatched: 9. There are 14 residues in the CDR3. Germline values: CDR1 LNHDA, CDR2 SQIVND (reference sequence). The CDR3 nucleotides are TGTGCCAGTAGTATGGGCCTGTTGGGGGGGGAGCAGTACTTC. It encodes CASSMGLLGGEQYF.

This chain connects TRBV7-6 to TRBJ1-1; D not resolved. V lost 3 bases, J lost 1 base, and 18 bases lay in between. The CDR3 consists of 17 residues. CDR1 SGHVS and CDR2 FNYEAQ come from the germline V gene. DNA for the CDR3: TGTGCCAGCAGCTTTCGCGACATCTCGGAAGGGAACACTGAAGCTTTCTTT. This encodes CASSFRDISEGNTEAFF.

V gene TRBV29-1 combines with J gene TRBJ1-2; a weak D match, TRBD1 (6 bases). Deletions cut 5 bases from V and 4 bases from J, with 11 bases between. This CDR3 comprises 12 residues. Per the germline V gene, CDR1 is SQVTM and CDR2 is ANQGSEA. The DNA for the CDR3 is TGCAGCGTTTATCAGGGGAGCTATGGCTACACCTTC. Its protein is CSVYQGSYGYTF.

The V call is TRBV11-2, the J call TRBJ2-1; TRBD1 matches at 11 bases. This CDR3 is 13 amino acids long. The germline V gene has CDR1 SGHAT and CDR2 FQNNGV. J gave up 9 bases and V 3 bases, and 1 base lay outside the gene matches. The CDR3 spells CASSFGTGGEQFF. CDR3 bases: TGTGCCAGCAGCTTCGGGACAGGGGGTGAGCAGTTCTTC. The full variable domain, in which reference TRBV11-2 and TRBJ2-1 provide the parts outside the CDR3, is EAGVAQSPRYKIIEKRQSVAFWCNPISGHATLYWYQQILGQGPKLLIQFQNNGVVDDSQLPKDRFSAERLKGVDSTLKIQPAKLEDSAVYLCASSFGTGGEQFFGPGTRLTVL.

The rearrangement uses TRBV20-1 and TRBJ2-5, with 9 bases lining up with TRBD1. V gave up 3 bases and J gave up 4 bases; unmatched junction bases: 12. The CDR3 spans 16 residues. Germline lookup yields CDR1 DFQATT and CDR2 SNEGSKA (reference sequence). CDR3 region: CSASRLGDRAGETQYF. CDR3 sequence (DNA): TGCAGTGCTAGTCGCTTAGGGGACAGGGCTGGAGAGACCCAGTACTTC.

This chain connects TRBV10-3 to TRBJ1-1, with D possibly being TRBD1 (5 bases). This CDR3 has 11 amino acids. Germline assignment: CDR1 ENHRY and CDR2 SYGVKD. V was clipped by 6 bases and J by 6 bases, with 8 bases between them. The CDR3 DNA is TGTGCCATCAGACAGGAGTCTGAAGCTTTCTTT. The encoded protein is CAIRQESEAFF.

The V and J genes are TRBV7-8 and TRBJ1-2, with a possible D match to TRBD1 (5 bases). Trimming pared 5 bases from V and 4 bases from J, leaving 14 bases between. Germline CDR1 and CDR2: SGHVS and FQNEAQ. The CDR3 runs to 14 residues. This CDR3 is CASSPGGRAYGYTF. DNA of the CDR3: TGTGCCAGCAGCCCCGGGGGGAGGGCCTATGGCTACACCTTC.

The V call is TRBV6-2 or TRBV6-3, the J call TRBJ2-1; 8 bases are a match to TRBD2. V lost 1 base, J lost 1 base, and 3 bases stayed unmatched. The CDR3 loop spans 16 amino acids. From germline, CDR1 is MNHEY and CDR2 SVGEGT. The CDR3 region has the DNA TGTGCCAGCAGTTACTTGCGCGGGGGGTCCTACAATGAGCAGTTCTTC. It encodes CASSYLRGGSYNEQFF.

V is TRBV7-9 and J is TRBJ1-1, with D uncertain. The V end was cut by 4 bases, the J end by 4 bases, with 7 bases between. Germline lookup yields CDR1 SEHNR and CDR2 FQNEAQ (reference sequence). CDR3 size: 12 residues. As DNA, the CDR3 is TGTGCCAGCAGCTACATGGTCACTGAAGCTTTCTTT. Encoded protein: CASSYMVTEAFF.

The chain uses TRBV18 and TRBJ1-1; D gene uncertain. CDR1 is KGHSH, CDR2 LQKENI, per germline. The CDR3 spans 13 residues. Trimming took 1 base from V and 5 from J, leaving 8 bases between them. The DNA of the CDR3 is TGTGCCAGCTCACCACGGGCGAGTACTGAAGCTTTCTTT. It yields the protein CASSPRASTEAFF.

The chain combines TRBV7-2 with TRBJ2-1; weak D call: TRBD2 (6 bases). V lost 7 bases, J lost 0 bases, and 16 bases lay in between. CDR1 and CDR2 from the germline V gene are SGHTA and FQGNSA. The CDR3 is 16 residues long. As DNA, the CDR3 is TGTGCCAGCACTCCGGCGGGATTACGCTCCTACAATGAGCAGTTCTTC. Its translation: CASTPAGLRSYNEQFF.

The rearrangement uses TRBV28 and TRBJ1-6; unclear D gene. The length of the CDR3 is 19 residues. The germline V gene encodes CDR1 MDHEN and CDR2 SYDVKM. V was shortened by 3 bases and J by 0 bases, with 18 bases between the two germline ends. CDR3 nucleotides: TGTGCCAGCAGTTTTAATTTCGTTGACAAAGCCTCCTATAATTCACCCCTCCACTTT. Its protein product is CASSFNFVDKASYNSPLHF.

The chain couples TRBV11-3 to TRBJ2-1; D unclear. Trimming removed 3 bases from V and 0 bases from J, with 9 bases in between. The germline CDR1 and CDR2 sequences are SGHNT and YENEEA. The CDR3 totals 15 residues. As DNA, the CDR3 is TGTGCCAGCAGCTTTGAGCAAACCTCCTACAATGAGCAGTTCTTC. Translated: CASSFEQTSYNEQFF.

V is TRBV9 and J is TRBJ1-2; D remains unclear. Germline V gene data show CDR1 as SGDLS and CDR2 as YYNGEE. There are 15 residues in the CDR3. V dropped 0 bases and J dropped 4 bases, with 13 bases sitting between them. The CDR3 is CASSVDSYTSYGYTF. The CDR3, as DNA: TGTGCCAGCAGCGTAGACAGTTATACGTCCTATGGCTACACCTTC.

The chain has TRBV6-6 and TRBJ1-1; TRBD1 agrees at 8 bases. This CDR3 is built from 14 residues. After removal of 6 bases from V and 4 bases from J, the junction contained 7 bases not matched to a gene. Germline V gene data show CDR1 as MNHNY and CDR2 as SVGAGI (reference sequence). The CDR3 loop reads CASRHGTGGTEAFF. Written as DNA, the CDR3 is TGTGCCAGCAGACACGGGACAGGAGGCACTGAAGCTTTCTTT.

The chain links TRBV6-5 to TRBJ2-2, with D hard to call. CDR1 is MNHEY, CDR2 SVGAGI, per germline. The CDR3 has 13 residues. The ends were cut back, 6 bases at V and 6 bases at J, with 11 bases in the middle. The CDR3 sequence is CASSTSIAGELFF. DNA of the CDR3: TGTGCCAGCAGCACCTCAATAGCCGGGGAGCTGTTTTTT.

The V call is TRBV6-5, the J call TRBJ2-3; TRBD2 matches at 8 bases. The ends lost 7 bases at V and 0 bases at J; junction bases unmatched: 6. The germline V gene has CDR1 MNHEY and CDR2 SVGAGI. CDR3 length: 15 residues. CDR3 residues: CASNSLAASTDTQYF. The DNA of the CDR3 is TGTGCCAGCAATTCACTAGCGGCTAGCACAGATACGCAGTATTTT.

The chain links TRBV6-5 to TRBJ2-1; 8 bases map to TRBD2. CDR1 and CDR2 (germline): MNHEY, SVGAGI. The CDR3 runs to 15 residues. Germline trimming cut 5 bases from V and 8 bases from J; bases unmatched to any gene: 11. CDR3 residues: CASSPGLARDHEQFF. The CDR3 DNA is TGTGCCAGCAGTCCCGGACTAGCCAGGGACCATGAGCAGTTCTTC.

The CDR3 DNA is TGTGCCAGCAGCCTCGGACTAGCGGGAGGAGAGACCCAGTACTTC. Protein product: CASSLGLAGGETQYF. This rearrangement joins TRBV6-2 or TRBV6-3 to TRBJ2-5, with 14 bases fitting TRBD2. V shed 6 bases and J 4 bases; nucleotides not matched to a gene: 4. This CDR3 region has 15 residues. Per germline, CDR1 MNHEY and CDR2 SVGEGT.

The chain recombines TRBV9 with TRBJ2-1; 15 nucleotides align to TRBD2. CDR3 length: 15 amino acids. Looked up from germline, CDR1 is SGDLS and CDR2 is YYNGEE. Trimming took 7 bases from V and 5 from J; bases not matched to a gene: 4. CDR3 protein: CASGWTSGRDNEQFF. CDR3 nucleotide sequence: TGTGCCAGCGGGTGGACTAGCGGGAGGGACAATGAGCAGTTCTTC.

The V gene is TRBV19, the J gene TRBJ2-7; TRBD1 aligns across 8 bases. Germline CDR1 reads LNHDA; CDR2 reads SQIVND (reference sequence). V was clipped by 2 bases and J by 2 bases; unmatched bases: 5. The CDR3 is 15 amino acids. The DNA for the CDR3 is TGTGCCAGTAGTATACCAGGACAGGGACCCTACGAGCAGTACTTC. Residues: CASSIPGQGPYEQYF.